This T cell receptor beta chain stems from a study of radiation and T cells in renal cell carcinoma. There are a few counts of this clone. Its antigen is unidentified. Study findings and constraints: Baseline intratumoral clonotype presence is unknown without pretreatment biopsies.

Documented time point: baseline pretreatment blood. Treatment denoted: 15 Gy SBRT to primary tumor, nephrectomy 4 weeks later. The tumor was a clear cell renal cell carcinoma. Clones were read by immunoSEQ multiplex PCR, and TCRdb kept only the in-frame ones, dropping some. Of approximately 140,000 clones in the sample, about nine tenths are singletons; the top ten hold over 3.5%. The CDR3 has 13 residues. The V end was cut by 3 bases, the J end by 1 base, with 7 bases between. Germline lookup yields CDR1 SGHRS and CDR2 YFSETQ. Sequencing used blood, obtained from a patient whose treatment included radiotherapy and nephrectomy. V is TRBV5-1 and J is TRBJ1-1, with D hard to call. The sequence was obtained from an older woman with renal cell carcinoma. CDR3 DNA: TGCGCCAGCAGCTCGGGATCGAACACTGAAGCTTTCTTT. Amino acids: CASSSGSNTEAFF.